This T cell receptor (beta chain) emerged from a study of cytomegalovirus exposure and HLA in healthy donors. Study summary: The same platform was used for the 120 or so validation repertoires as for the 666 first-cohort repertoires, as reported in a later analysis. Study-level points and caveats: There were about 160 TCR beta chains listed as cytomegalovirus-associated. While the bulk of TCR sequences proved rare, some public TCRs turned up in many donors. In vitro checks showed that a few CMV-associated chains really do target CMV antigens.

Comments on this clone: As yet, its antigen is unknown.

Sequencing used immunoSEQ multiplex PCR; TCRdb keeps in-frame clones, though not all of them. The repertoire holds 200,000 to 300,000 clones, with 90% as singletons. Specimen: PBMCs. The sequence derives from a woman between 25 and 40 years old in good health and CMV-seronegative.

The CDR3 is CASSLVRGIGNEQFF. The CDR3 DNA sequence: TGTGCCAGCAGCTTAGTTCGGGGGATTGGCAATGAGCAGTTCTTC. The gene calls are TRBV11-2 and TRBJ2-1; tentatively, D is TRBD2 (6 bases). The V end was cut by 1 base, the J end by 6 bases, with 13 bases between. This CDR3 has 15 amino acids. Germline V lookup: CDR1 SGHAT, CDR2 FQNNGV.